The rows below give T cell receptor beta chains drawn from one sample of a study of blood T cell repertoires in COVID-19. Sequencing used immunoSEQ multiplex PCR; TCRdb keeps in-frame clones, though not all of them. The sample records about 210,000 clones, over 75% being singletons. The specimen sequenced was peripheral blood. The receptors originated from a woman in her 70s with COVID-19, enrolled during active disease. Each CDR3 is given without its conserved first and last residue.

V gene	J gene	CDR3 length	CDR3 protein
TRBV5-4	TRBJ2-7	12	ASSVRGGAYEQY
TRBV20-1	TRBJ1-6	12	SASSQTNNSPLH
TRBV3-1/TRBV3-2	TRBJ1-2	14	ASSQDLAGPLRGYT
TRBV3-1/TRBV3-2	TRBJ2-2	13	ASRLGDRVFGELF
TRBV7-9	TRBJ1-1	11	ASITVTNTEAF
TRBV19	TRBJ1-3	10	ASRASGNTIY
TRBV7-9	TRBJ2-7	14	ASSLGSGAQGGEQY
TRBV7-3	TRBJ2-5	14	ASSLGGTSGSETQY
TRBV7-9	TRBJ2-1	12	ASSLKRGREEQF
TRBV2	TRBJ2-6	13	ASNQVFSGANVLT
TRBV6-5	TRBJ2-7	12	ASRTGTVSYEQY
TRBV12-3/TRBV12-4	TRBJ1-1	11	ASSAGTRAEAF
TRBV7-9	TRBJ1-4	12	ASSLTGGDEKLF
TRBV7-9	TRBJ2-1	13	ASSLADRGGNEQF
TRBV6-2/TRBV6-3	TRBJ2-7	15	ASSYGVSGLSSYEQY
TRBV6-1	TRBJ1-5	14	ASSETGGSGNQPQH
TRBV12-3/TRBV12-4	TRBJ1-1	11	ASSLSPPAEAF
TRBV20-1	TRBJ2-1	9	SARASNEQF
TRBV10-3	TRBJ1-1	12	ATKPGTGVTEAF
TRBV6-5	TRBJ1-1	12	ASSPAQGVQKAF
TRBV4-1	TRBJ2-3	13	ASSQAGTRGDTQY
TRBV24-1	TRBJ1-2	11	ATSAGDYYGYT
TRBV4-3	TRBJ2-7	14	ASSPLLAAGGYEQY
TRBV7-2	TRBJ2-7	11	ASSSLDREEQY
TRBV5-4	TRBJ2-1	13	ASSLGREFYNEQF
TRBV5-5	TRBJ2-5	14	ASSFSGGAGGETQY
TRBV4-2	TRBJ1-1	12	ASSQPGVRTEAF
TRBV9	TRBJ1-6	13	ASSASGTGNSPLH
TRBV27	TRBJ1-1	11	ASRRGLGTEAF
TRBV18	TRBJ1-5	17	ASSSTGTPLRRLEQPQH
TRBV6-6	TRBJ2-1	14	ASSARLAGGGNEQF
TRBV11-3	TRBJ2-2	15	ASSLDRVTGNTGELF
TRBV11-2	TRBJ2-7	13	ASSLDFSREYEQY
TRBV2	TRBJ1-1	13	AIKGARTGNTEAF
TRBV13	TRBJ2-1	17	ASSLRGRLVGTGYNEQF
TRBV2	TRBJ1-1	14	ASSEAPDRDDTEAF
TRBV19	TRBJ1-5	14	ASSVLDRGRNQPQH
TRBV6-6	TRBJ1-1	10	AIGQLNTEAF
TRBV6-2/TRBV6-3	TRBJ2-1	13	ASSYRLAGTNEQF
TRBV19	TRBJ1-1	12	ASSTGTGGYEAF
TRBV9	TRBJ1-6	12	ASSVGAYNSPLH
TRBV19	TRBJ1-5	12	ASSINRSNQPQH
TRBV7-2	TRBJ2-3	17	ASSPAGTPGLSSTDTQY
TRBV5-4	TRBJ2-1	15	ASSLGSSGSKFDEQF
TRBV6-5	TRBJ1-2	11	ASTAGGTYGYT
TRBV6-5	TRBJ2-2	12	ASRPTGNTGELF
TRBV7-9	TRBJ2-7	14	ASSGRRTSGKYEQY
TRBV6-2/TRBV6-3	TRBJ1-5	12	ASSGRQGFQPQH
TRBV19	TRBJ1-2	12	ASSMEEVGYGYT
TRBV19	TRBJ2-1	13	ASSISTDPYNEQF
TRBV4-1	TRBJ2-7	13	ASSHPGTGSYEQY
TRBV6-5	TRBJ1-1	13	ASSPPGGSGTEAF